The text below deals with one T cell receptor beta chain. Its antigen is not yet known. The input lacks base qualities; no much larger clone sits a single base away. CDR1 and CDR2, looked up from the germline V gene, are SQVTM and ANQGSEA. Taken from cysteine to phenylalanine, the CDR3 has 16 residues. Kept here is only the CDR3 DNA, which spans 48 bases and is read in frame from base 1. Compared with germline, V lacks 7 bases and J lacks 9 bases; bases without a gene match: 12. The sample comes from a study of shared T cell receptors in the human thymus (dated by TCRdb to 2020 to 2023). The study in broad terms: The study examined how self-reactive, shared T-cell receptor alpha chains are generated in the human thymus.

Library generation was performed with the immunoSEQ multiplex PCR assay. TCRdb holds this immuneACCESS table with in-frame rearrangements only. Some clones are missing; in checked studies, unresolved V genes explain under half, and the rest has no known cause. The sample profile shows approximately 760,000 clones; 80% to 90% of them were found once. Roughly 0.01% of the sample belongs to the ten largest clones. This sample was also put to use in a study of human thymus T cells. The other study reports the following: Immunologically healthy infants undergoing open corrective cardiac surgery for congenital heart defects in Finland were used as donors. Thymus tissue was obtained as surgical resects removed during corrective cardiac surgery. Both the thymic and the peripheral blood repertoires appeared to show biased V and J gene segment usage. According to the related research, thymic TCR repertoires were highly overlapping among unrelated individuals. TCR alpha and beta repertoires from roughly eight infant thymus samples and a few related peripheral blood samples were characterized in the study. Donor ages ranged from about 6 to 244 days, and the cohort comprised about six male and a couple of female infants. Thymocytes were released mechanically from tissue and stored at -70 °C as pellets of 10-30 million cells. Genomic DNA was extracted from frozen cell pellets with a QIAsymphony instrument. The immunoSEQ multiplex PCR assay was used to amplify the TCRB and TCRAD loci from a standardized quantity of quality-controlled genomic DNA. Amplicons spanned the V(D)J region at a length sufficient to cover the CDR3 and identify V and J genes. The commercial immunoSEQ service was used to sequence amplicons on an Illumina platform. Primer bias and sequencing errors were corrected using previously described methods, and TCRAD and TCRB definitions followed the IMGT database. immunoSEQ Analyzer 3.0 and VDJTools were used for repertoire analysis, which covered basic statistics, V/J segment usage, diversity estimates, rarefaction and pairwise overlap. Diversity was estimated using the Chao1, ChaoE, Efron-Thisted, Shannon and inverse Simpson indices, and was also estimated on datasets down-sampled to the size of the smallest sample. For repertoire overlap, CDR3 nucleotide sequence, V gene and J gene had to match strictly, and clustering was done by Jaccard-based multidimensional scaling. Thymus samples yielded on average around 810,000 unique TCRB clonotypes, compared with roughly 80,000 from blood samples.

This sequence uses TRBV29-1 and TRBJ2-1, with 16 bases in between that match TRBD2. The sample consisted of thymocytes. This clonotype originated in a girl under three years old with a congenital heart defect. Donor details come from another sample of the same person, matched by shared clones. In nucleotide form, the sequence is TGCAGCGGGAGGATGGGACTAGCGGGGGGGCTGGGTGAGCAGTTCTTC. Translated, it gives CSGRMGLAGGLGEQFF.